The present T cell receptor (beta chain) was sequenced within a study of cytomegalovirus exposure and HLA in healthy donors. General observations from the study: Most sequenced TCRs were rare (though some public TCRs occurred in many donors). Accounts indicate the classifier identified cytomegalovirus status with strong specificity and sensitivity.

In the PCR, 60 Vbeta and 13 Jbeta primers were used. Libraries were prepared by immunoSEQ multiplex PCR; TCRdb keeps only in-frame clonotypes and omits some of them. The sample contains approximately 88,000 clones, roughly 79% of which appear only once. Per the germline V gene, CDR1 is MDHEN and CDR2 is SYDVKM. The CDR3 has 11 residues. Deletions cut 3 bases from V and 7 bases from J, with 6 bases between. As concerns this clone: What it binds is not known.

The origin of this receptor is a male donor in good health and CMV-seronegative. Specimen: PBMCs. The chain is built from TRBV28 and TRBJ2-5; D possibly corresponds to TRBD2 (6 bases). DNA of the CDR3: TGTGCCAGCAGTTTGGAGGGGACCCAGTACTTC. Translation: CASSLEGTQYF.